Sequencing of this T cell receptor beta chain was carried out in a study of blood T cells in healthy people across ages. CDR1 and CDR2 from the germline V gene are LNHNV and YYDKDF (reference sequence). V trimming: 1 base; J trimming: 4 bases; junction bases outside the gene matches: 4. The CDR3 contains 14 residues. Approximately 9.7 milliliters was the volume of peripheral blood drawn from each donor. This clonotype was observed a handful of times. Its antigen is as yet unknown. Study-wide findings and caveats: When set beside aged donors, long-lived donors presented more naive CD4+ cells and higher diversity. TCR beta diversity correlated strongly with naive T cell percentage.

A second PCR of about 7 to 12 cycles used a sample-barcoded 5' primer and a J-beta primer mix. Through a template-switch adaptor with 12 random nucleotides, each cDNA molecule received a tag. Using its own MiXCR run on the 5' RACE reads, TCRdb lists one record per CDR3 protein. The table shows 700,000 to 850,000 distinct CDR3 sequences, with roughly 50% occurring only once. This chain uses TRBV15 with TRBJ2-7; 7 nucleotides align to TRBD2. The source material was blood. This TCR was recovered from an elderly man in good health. Here the CDR3 reads CATSRVGGSYEQYF. The CDR3 coding sequence is TGTGCCACCAGCAGAGTGGGCGGGAGTTACGAGCAGTACTTC. The full variable domain, rest sourced from reference TRBV15 and TRBJ2-7, is DAMVIQNPRYQVTQFGKPVTLSCSQTLNHNVMYWYQQKSSQAPKLLFHYYDKDFNNEADTPDNFQSRRPNTSFCFLDIRSPGLGDTAMYLCATSRVGGSYEQYFGPGTRLTVT.